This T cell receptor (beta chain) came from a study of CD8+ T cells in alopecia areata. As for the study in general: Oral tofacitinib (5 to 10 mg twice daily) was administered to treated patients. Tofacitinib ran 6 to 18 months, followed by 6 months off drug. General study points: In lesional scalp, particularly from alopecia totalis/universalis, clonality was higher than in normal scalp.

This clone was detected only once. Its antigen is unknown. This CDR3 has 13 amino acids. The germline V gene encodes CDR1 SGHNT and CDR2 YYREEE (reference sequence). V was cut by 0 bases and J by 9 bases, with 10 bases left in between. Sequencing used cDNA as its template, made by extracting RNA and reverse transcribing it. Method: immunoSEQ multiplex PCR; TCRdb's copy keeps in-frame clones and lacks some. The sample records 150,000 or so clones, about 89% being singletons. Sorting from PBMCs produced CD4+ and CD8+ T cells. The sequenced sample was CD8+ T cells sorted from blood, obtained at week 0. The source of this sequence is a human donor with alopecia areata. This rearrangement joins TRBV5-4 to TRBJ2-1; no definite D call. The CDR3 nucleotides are TGTGCCAGCAGCTTGGAACCAGCGATTGAGCAGTTCTTC. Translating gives CASSLEPAIEQFF.